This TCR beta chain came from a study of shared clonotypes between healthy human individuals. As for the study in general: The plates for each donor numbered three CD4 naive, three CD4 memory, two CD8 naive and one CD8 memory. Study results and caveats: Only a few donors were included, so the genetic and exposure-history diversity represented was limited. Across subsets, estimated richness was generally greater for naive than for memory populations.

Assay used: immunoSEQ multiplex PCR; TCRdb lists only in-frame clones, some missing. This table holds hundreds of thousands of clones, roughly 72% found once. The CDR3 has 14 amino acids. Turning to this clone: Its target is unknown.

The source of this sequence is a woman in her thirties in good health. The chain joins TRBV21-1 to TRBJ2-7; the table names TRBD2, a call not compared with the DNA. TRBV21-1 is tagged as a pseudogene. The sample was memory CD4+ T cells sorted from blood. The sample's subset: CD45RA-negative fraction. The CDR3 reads CAATLIGSQYEQYF. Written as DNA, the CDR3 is TGTGCCGCGACTCTAATCGGGAGCCAATACGAGCAGTACTTC.